A selection of T cell receptor beta chains follows, all from one sample in a study of Tregs in tolerant kidney transplant recipients. Sequencing used immunoSEQ multiplex PCR; TCRdb keeps in-frame clones, though not all of them. The sample lists tens of thousands of clones, roughly 93% occurring once. The sample in question was CD4+ T cells from blood (PBMCs), obtained 12 months after the transplant. Receptors were obtained from a human patient who received a combined kidney and bone marrow transplant. Some T cells may originate from the graft donor. Both conserved end residues are part of each CDR3. A D gene is named only where the DNA matches it firmly. Expanded clones are given a class, and other clones once, few, many or no size at all.

NA	TRBV30	NA	TRBJ1-1	CAWSSGAVNTEAFF	TGTGCCTGGAGTAGCGGAGCGGTGAACACTGAAGCTTTCTTT
once	TRBV6-4	NA	TRBJ2-7	CASSYYEQYF	TGTGCCAGCAGTTACTACGAGCAGTACTTC
NA	TRBV6-1	NA	TRBJ2-7	CASSEARQGSNEQYF	TGTGCCAGCAGTGAAGCGAGGCAGGGGTCCAACGAGCAGTACTTC
NA	TRBV5-4	TRBD2	TRBJ2-3	CASSLRLAGANTDTQYF	TGTGCCAGCAGCTTAAGACTAGCGGGGGCGAACACAGATACGCAGTATTTT
NA	TRBV21-1	NA	TRBJ2-7	CASSKGMGRHSYEQYF	TGTGCCAGCAGCAAAGGAATGGGGCGTCACTCCTACGAGCAGTACTTC
NA	TRBV7-2	NA	TRBJ1-2	CASSLGAGASNYGYTF	TGTGCCAGCAGCTTGGGGGCAGGGGCCAGTAACTATGGCTACACCTTC
NA	TRBV7-7	NA	TRBJ1-1	CASSPFRGGNTEAFF	TGTGCCAGCAGCCCCTTTCGAGGCGGGAACACTGAAGCTTTCTTT
NA	TRBV27	NA	TRBJ1-5	CASSPRYSNQPQHF	TGTGCCAGCAGTCCCCGGTATAGCAATCAGCCCCAGCATTTT
NA	TRBV5-1	TRBD2	TRBJ2-7	CASTVLAGASYEQYF	TGCGCCAGCACCGTACTAGCGGGAGCCTCCTACGAGCAGTACTTC
NA	TRBV6-5	TRBD1	TRBJ1-2	CASKQTGGYYGYTF	TGTGCCAGCAAACAGACAGGGGGCTACTATGGCTACACCTTC
NA	TRBV18	TRBD1	TRBJ1-2	CASGTGTSYGYTF	TGTGCCAGCGGGACAGGGACGAGCTATGGCTACACCTTC
NA	TRBV7-3	NA	TRBJ2-7	CASSLDRSGEQYF	TGTGCCAGCAGCTTAGACAGGTCAGGGGAGCAGTACTTC
once	TRBV11-3	TRBD2	TRBJ2-6	CASSALLAGVLSGANVLTF	TGTGCCAGCAGCGCCTTACTAGCGGGAGTGCTCTCTGGGGCCAACGTCCTGACTTTC
NA	TRBV6-6	NA	TRBJ2-7	CASSYRSGQTYEQYF	TGTGCCAGCAGTTATCGGTCTGGACAGACCTACGAGCAGTACTTC
NA	TRBV19	NA	TRBJ2-7	CASSIPGATYEQYF	TGTGCCAGTAGTATCCCAGGGGCGACCTACGAGCAGTACTTC
NA	TRBV4-2	TRBD2	TRBJ2-5	CASSPHKISGGWETQYF	TGTGCCAGCAGCCCCCATAAGATTAGCGGGGGGTGGGAGACCCAGTACTTC
NA	TRBV4-2	TRBD1	TRBJ2-6	CASSQVAGGNSGANVLTF	TGTGCCAGCAGCCAAGTGGCAGGGGGCAACTCTGGGGCCAACGTCCTGACTTTC
NA	TRBV5-1	TRBD2	TRBJ2-3	CASSLVASGSNPLTDTQYF	TGCGCCAGCAGCTTGGTGGCTAGCGGGAGTAATCCCCTCACAGATACGCAGTATTTT
NA	TRBV10-3	NA	TRBJ1-2	CAISEGPSTANYGYTF	TGTGCCATCAGTGAGGGCCCCTCGACAGCAAACTATGGCTACACCTTC
NA	TRBV5-1	TRBD2	TRBJ2-3	CASSLGLAGSISTDTQYF	TGCGCCAGCAGCTTGGGACTAGCGGGGTCTATCAGCACAGATACGCAGTATTTT
NA	TRBV30	NA	TRBJ2-5	CAWSVEETQYF	TGTGCCTGGAGTGTGGAGGAGACCCAGTACTTC
NA	TRBV19	TRBD1	TRBJ2-5	CASSSPGQAWTIGETQYF	TGTGCCAGTAGTTCGCCGGGACAGGCGTGGACCATCGGAGAGACCCAGTACTTC
NA	TRBV7-2	TRBD2	TRBJ2-7	CASSLAREAYEQYF	TGTGCCAGCAGCTTAGCGCGGGAGGCCTACGAGCAGTACTTC
NA	TRBV4-1	NA	TRBJ1-3	CASSQVPPRSSGNTIYF	TGCGCCAGCAGCCAAGTCCCCCCGCGGTCCTCTGGAAACACCATATATTTT
NA	TRBV30	TRBD2	TRBJ2-5	CAWKLAGVETQYF	TGTGCCTGGAAGCTAGCGGGAGTTGAGACCCAGTACTTC
NA	TRBV5-4	TRBD2	TRBJ2-3	CASSSSGRGASGTQYF	TGTGCCAGCAGCTCCTCCGGGCGGGGGGCTTCCGGTACGCAGTATTTT
NA	TRBV4-2	TRBD2	TRBJ2-5	CASSQGTSGGAAETQYF	TGTGCCAGCAGCCAAGGGACTAGCGGGGGGGCCGCGGAGACCCAGTACTTC
NA	TRBV7-2	TRBD1	TRBJ1-3	CASSLITGAGNTIYF	TGTGCCAGCAGCTTAATTACAGGGGCTGGAAACACCATATATTTT
NA	TRBV19	NA	TRBJ1-5	CASSIVRGNQPQHF	TGTGCCAGTAGTATAGTCAGGGGAAATCAGCCCCAGCATTTT
NA	TRBV21-1	NA	TRBJ1-1	CASRGARGQRKRGAFF	TGTGCCAGCAGAGGAGCTCGGGGACAGCGGAAAAGGGGAGCTTTCTTT
NA	TRBV6-1	TRBD2	TRBJ2-1	CASRTGTSVNNEQFF	TGTGCCAGCAGAACCGGGACTAGCGTAAACAATGAGCAGTTCTTC
NA	TRBV6-5	NA	TRBJ2-1	CVSSSGLDRFEFF	TGTGTCAGCAGCTCGGGGCTCGACAGGTTTGAGTTCTTC
NA	TRBV7-2	NA	TRBJ1-2	CASSHDRSSGYTF	TGTGCCAGCAGCCATGACAGGTCCTCTGGCTACACCTTC
once	TRBV29-1	NA	TRBJ1-4	CSVGRDEKLFF	TGCAGCGTTGGCAGGGATGAAAAACTGTTTTTT
NA	TRBV19	TRBD1	TRBJ1-4	CASSIFQGVVNEKLFF	TGTGCCAGTAGTATCTTTCAGGGGGTGGTTAATGAAAAACTGTTTTTT
NA	TRBV27	TRBD1	TRBJ2-1	CASSLLGQGVYEQFF	TGTGCCAGCAGTTTACTGGGACAGGGGGTTTATGAGCAGTTCTTC
NA	TRBV7-9	NA	TRBJ2-2	CASTPGSQNTGELFF	TGTGCCAGCACCCCAGGCAGCCAGAACACCGGGGAGCTGTTTTTT
NA	TRBV12-5	TRBD1	TRBJ2-7	CASGLWGTGGDEQYF	TGTGCTAGTGGTTTGTGGGGGACAGGGGGCGATGAGCAGTACTTC
NA	TRBV4-1	TRBD1	TRBJ1-3	CASGGTGAGNTIYF	TGCGCCAGCGGCGGGACAGGGGCTGGAAACACCATATATTTT
NA	TRBV27	TRBD2	TRBJ2-3	CASSLWTSGLTDTQYF	TGTGCCAGCAGTTTATGGACTAGTGGGCTCACAGATACGCAGTATTTT
NA	TRBV4-1	TRBD2	TRBJ2-7	CASSHRAGGPLEQYF	TGCGCCAGCAGCCACAGGGCGGGAGGGCCGCTCGAGCAGTACTTC
few	TRBV7-2	TRBD1	TRBJ1-3	CASSVNRGGSGNTIYF	TGTGCCAGCAGCGTCAACAGGGGGGGCTCTGGAAACACCATATATTTT
NA	TRBV5-1	TRBD1	TRBJ2-1	CASSPDRVSYNEQFF	TGCGCCAGCAGCCCGGACAGGGTCTCCTACAATGAGCAGTTCTTC
NA	TRBV20-1	NA	TRBJ1-2	CSARVVDGYTF	TGCAGTGCTAGAGTGGTAGATGGCTACACCTTC
NA	TRBV28	TRBD1	TRBJ1-1	CASSPTTGGGTEAFF	TGTGCCAGCAGTCCGACGACAGGGGGAGGTACTGAAGCTTTCTTT
NA	TRBV5-8	TRBD2	TRBJ2-3	CASSPGGTVVDTQYF	TGTGCCAGCAGCCCGGGGGGGACCGTGGTGGATACGCAGTATTTT
NA	TRBV7-8	TRBD1	TRBJ2-7	CASSSRTGVFYEQYF	TGTGCCAGCAGCTCGCGGACAGGGGTGTTTTACGAGCAGTACTTC
NA	TRBV9	TRBD2	TRBJ2-1	CASSATPSALGLEKNNEQFF	TGTGCCAGCAGCGCGACACCGTCCGCGCTTGGACTAGAAAAAAACAATGAGCAGTTCTTC
NA	TRBV2	TRBD2	TRBJ2-3	CASSEEGLATDTQYF	TGTGCCAGCAGTGAAGAGGGACTAGCAACAGATACGCAGTATTTT